The text below deals with one T cell receptor (beta chain). The antigen is unknown. Unique molecular identifiers were attached to individual cDNA molecules. From the 5' RACE reads, TCRdb called clonotypes with MiXCR, one entry per CDR3 protein. The sample includes 60,000 to 75,000 distinct CDR3 sequences, approximately 9.1% of them seen just once. The record originates from a study of early T cells in non-severe SARS-CoV-2 infection. Study details: Sequencing of bulk RNA from unsorted whole blood was done, without chain pairing.

Regarding the study as a whole: Anti-spike CD8 responses were favored in VDJdb matching, and private and CD4 specificities were missed.

The sequence derives from an adult who was a healthcare worker with PCR-confirmed SARS-CoV-2 infection or an uninfected control (not recorded which). The source was whole blood, collected at baseline.

The CDR3 region has the DNA TGTGCCACCAGTGATTTCAGGGGTAGCGGCACCTACAATGAGCAGTTCTTC. Translating it yields CATSDFRGSGTYNEQFF. The chain is built from TRBV24-1 and TRBJ2-1; possibly TRBD1 or TRBD2 for D (6 bases each). This CDR3 spans 17 amino acids. Looked up from germline, CDR1 is KGHDR and CDR2 is SFDVKD. V lost 1 base, J lost 2 bases, and 14 bases lay in between.